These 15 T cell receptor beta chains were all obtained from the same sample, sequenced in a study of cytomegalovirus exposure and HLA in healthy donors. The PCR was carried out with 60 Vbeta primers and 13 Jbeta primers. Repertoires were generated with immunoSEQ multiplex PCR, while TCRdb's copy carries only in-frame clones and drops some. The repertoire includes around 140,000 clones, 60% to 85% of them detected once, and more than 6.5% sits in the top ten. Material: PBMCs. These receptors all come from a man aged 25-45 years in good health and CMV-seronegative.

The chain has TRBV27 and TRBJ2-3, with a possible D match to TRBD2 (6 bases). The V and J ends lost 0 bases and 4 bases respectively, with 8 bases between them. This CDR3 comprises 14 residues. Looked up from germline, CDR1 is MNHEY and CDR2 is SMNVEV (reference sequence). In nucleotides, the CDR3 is TGTGCCAGCAGTTTATCGGAGGGAGCAGATACGCAGTATTTT. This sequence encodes CASSLSEGADTQYF.

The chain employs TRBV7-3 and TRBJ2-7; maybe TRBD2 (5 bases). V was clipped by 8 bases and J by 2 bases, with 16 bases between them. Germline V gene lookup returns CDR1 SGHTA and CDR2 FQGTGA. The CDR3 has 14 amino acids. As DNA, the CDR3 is TGTGCCAGCGCCGAAGACGGGGAAGCCTACGAGCAGTACTTC. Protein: CASAEDGEAYEQYF.

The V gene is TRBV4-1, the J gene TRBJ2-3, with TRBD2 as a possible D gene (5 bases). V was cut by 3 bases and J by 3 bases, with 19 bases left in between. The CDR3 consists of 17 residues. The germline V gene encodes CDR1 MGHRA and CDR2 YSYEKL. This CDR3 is CASSHPHDGETTDTQYF. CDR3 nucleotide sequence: TGCGCCAGCAGCCACCCCCACGACGGGGAAACGACAGATACGCAGTATTTT.

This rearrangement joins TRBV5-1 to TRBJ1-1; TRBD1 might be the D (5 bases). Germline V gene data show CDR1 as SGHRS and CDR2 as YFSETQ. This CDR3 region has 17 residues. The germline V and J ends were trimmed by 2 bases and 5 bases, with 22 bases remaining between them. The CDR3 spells CASSLPGQEHRRTEAFF. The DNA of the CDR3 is TGCGCCAGCAGCTTACCTGGACAAGAACACAGAAGGACTGAAGCTTTCTTT. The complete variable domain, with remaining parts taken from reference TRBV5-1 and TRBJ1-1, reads KAGVTQTPRYLIKTRGQQVTLSCSPISGHRSVSWYQQTPGQGLQFLFEYFSETQRNKGNFPGRFSGRQFSNSRSEMNVSTLELGDSALYLCASSLPGQEHRRTEAFFGQGTRLTVV.

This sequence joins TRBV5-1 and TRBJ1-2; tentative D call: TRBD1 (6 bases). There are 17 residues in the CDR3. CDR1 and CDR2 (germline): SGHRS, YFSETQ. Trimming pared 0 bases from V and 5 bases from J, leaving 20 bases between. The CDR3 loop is CASSLAGQGNPPYGYTF. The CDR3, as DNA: TGCGCCAGCAGCTTGGCCGGGCAGGGGAACCCTCCTTATGGCTACACCTTC.

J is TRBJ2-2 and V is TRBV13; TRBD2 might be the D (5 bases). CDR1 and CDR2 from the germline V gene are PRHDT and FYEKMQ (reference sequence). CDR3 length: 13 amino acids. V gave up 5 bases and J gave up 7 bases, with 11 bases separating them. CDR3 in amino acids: CASSQREIGELFF. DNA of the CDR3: TGTGCCAGCAGCCAGAGGGAAATCGGGGAGCTGTTTTTT.

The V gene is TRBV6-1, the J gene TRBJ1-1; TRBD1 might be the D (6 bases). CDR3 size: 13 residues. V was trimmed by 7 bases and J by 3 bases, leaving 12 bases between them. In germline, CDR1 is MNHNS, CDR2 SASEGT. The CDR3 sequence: CASTEGGDTEAFF. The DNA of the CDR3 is TGTGCCAGCACGGAGGGGGGGGACACTGAAGCTTTCTTT.

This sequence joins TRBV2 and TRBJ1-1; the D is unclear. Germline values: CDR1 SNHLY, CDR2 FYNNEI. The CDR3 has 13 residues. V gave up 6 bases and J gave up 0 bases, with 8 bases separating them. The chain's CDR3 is CASRERLNTEAFF. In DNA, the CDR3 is TGTGCCAGCAGGGAACGGTTGAACACTGAAGCTTTCTTT.

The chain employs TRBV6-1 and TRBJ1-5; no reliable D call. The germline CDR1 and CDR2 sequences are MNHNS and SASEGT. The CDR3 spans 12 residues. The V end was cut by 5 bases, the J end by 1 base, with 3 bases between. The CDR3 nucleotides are TGTGCCAGCAGTCAAAGCAATCAGCCCCAGCATTTT. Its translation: CASSQSNQPQHF.

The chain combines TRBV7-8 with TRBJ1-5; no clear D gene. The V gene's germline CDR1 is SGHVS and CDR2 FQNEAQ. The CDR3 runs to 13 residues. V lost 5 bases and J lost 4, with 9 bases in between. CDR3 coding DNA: TGTGCCAGCAGCCCTACCCCGAATCAGCCCCAGCATTTT. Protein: CASSPTPNQPQHF.

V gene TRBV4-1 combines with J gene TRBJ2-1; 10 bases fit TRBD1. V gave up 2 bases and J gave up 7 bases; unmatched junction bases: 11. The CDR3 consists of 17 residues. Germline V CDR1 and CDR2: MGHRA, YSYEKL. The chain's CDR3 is CASSQSRGTGEQNEQFF. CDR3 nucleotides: TGCGCCAGCAGCCAAAGCCGGGGGACAGGGGAACAAAATGAGCAGTTCTTC.

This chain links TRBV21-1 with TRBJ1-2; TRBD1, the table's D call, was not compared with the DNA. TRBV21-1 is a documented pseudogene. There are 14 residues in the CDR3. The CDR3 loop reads CASSWSAQDYGYTF. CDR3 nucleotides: TGTGCCAGCTCCTGGTCAGCACAGGACTATGGCTACACCTTC.

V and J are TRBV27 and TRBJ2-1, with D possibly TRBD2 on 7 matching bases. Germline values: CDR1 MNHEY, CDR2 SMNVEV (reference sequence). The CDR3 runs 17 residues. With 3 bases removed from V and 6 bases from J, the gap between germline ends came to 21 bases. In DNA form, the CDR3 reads TGTGCCAGCAGTTTGGGGAGGGGGACCTTCTCGGTCAATGAGCAGTTCTTC. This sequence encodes CASSLGRGTFSVNEQFF.

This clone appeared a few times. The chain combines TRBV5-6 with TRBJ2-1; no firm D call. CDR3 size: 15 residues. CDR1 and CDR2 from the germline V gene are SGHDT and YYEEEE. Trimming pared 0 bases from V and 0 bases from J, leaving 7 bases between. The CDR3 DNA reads TGTGCCAGCAGCTTGGGGCGGAACTCCTACAATGAGCAGTTCTTC. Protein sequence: CASSLGRNSYNEQFF.

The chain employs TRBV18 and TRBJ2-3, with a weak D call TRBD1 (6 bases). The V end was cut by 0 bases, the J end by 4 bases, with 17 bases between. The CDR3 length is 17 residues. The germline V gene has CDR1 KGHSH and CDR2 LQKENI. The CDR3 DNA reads TGTGCCAGCTCACCACCGGGGGCGGGTGCGATATCAGATACGCAGTATTTT. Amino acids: CASSPPGAGAISDTQYF.